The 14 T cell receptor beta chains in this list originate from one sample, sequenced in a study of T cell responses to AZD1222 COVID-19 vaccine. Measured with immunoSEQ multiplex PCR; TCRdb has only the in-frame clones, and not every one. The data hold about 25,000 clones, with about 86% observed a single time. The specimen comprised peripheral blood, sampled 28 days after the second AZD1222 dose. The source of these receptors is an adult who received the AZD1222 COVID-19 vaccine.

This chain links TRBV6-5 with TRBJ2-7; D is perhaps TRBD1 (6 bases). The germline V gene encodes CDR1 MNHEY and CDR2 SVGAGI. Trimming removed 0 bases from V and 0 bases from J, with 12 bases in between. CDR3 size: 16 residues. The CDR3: CASSYSYTGLSYEQYF. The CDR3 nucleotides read TGTGCCAGCAGTTACTCTTACACAGGGCTCTCCTACGAGCAGTACTTC.

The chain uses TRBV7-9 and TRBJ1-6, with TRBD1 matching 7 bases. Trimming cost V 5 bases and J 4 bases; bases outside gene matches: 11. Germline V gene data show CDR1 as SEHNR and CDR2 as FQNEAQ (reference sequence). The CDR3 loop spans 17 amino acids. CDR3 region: CASSQRLGQAYNSPLHF. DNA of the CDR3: TGTGCCAGCAGCCAGAGGTTAGGACAGGCGTATAATTCACCCCTCCACTTT.

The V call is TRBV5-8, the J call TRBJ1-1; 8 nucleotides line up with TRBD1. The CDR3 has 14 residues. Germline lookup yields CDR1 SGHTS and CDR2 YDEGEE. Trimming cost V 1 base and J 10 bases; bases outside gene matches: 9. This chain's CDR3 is CASSLSPGQELAFF. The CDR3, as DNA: TGTGCCAGCAGCTTGTCCCCGGGACAGGAGTTAGCTTTCTTT.

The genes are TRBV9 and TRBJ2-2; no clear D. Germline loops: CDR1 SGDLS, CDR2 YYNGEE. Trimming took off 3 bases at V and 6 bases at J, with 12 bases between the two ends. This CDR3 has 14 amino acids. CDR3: CASSAQTWAGELFF. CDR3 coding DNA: TGTGCCAGCAGCGCCCAGACATGGGCCGGGGAGCTGTTTTTT.

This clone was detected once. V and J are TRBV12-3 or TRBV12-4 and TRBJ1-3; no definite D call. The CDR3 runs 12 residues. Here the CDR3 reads CAEGSSGNTIYF. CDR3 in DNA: TGTGCAGAGGGCTCCTCTGGAAACACCATATATTTT.

As DNA, the CDR3 is TGCGCCAGCAGCTCGGGACAGGGAGAGACCGGGGAGCTGTTTTTT. Encoded protein: CASSSGQGETGELFF. The chain links TRBV5-1 to TRBJ2-2; TRBD1 matches at 9 bases. CDR1 SGHRS and CDR2 YFSETQ come from the germline V gene. With 3 bases clipped from V and 5 bases from J, the junction kept 5 bases outside the gene matches. The length of the CDR3 is 15 residues.

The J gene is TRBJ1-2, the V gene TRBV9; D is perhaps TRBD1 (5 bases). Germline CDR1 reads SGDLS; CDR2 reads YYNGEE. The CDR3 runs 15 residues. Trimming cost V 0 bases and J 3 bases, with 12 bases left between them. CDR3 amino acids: CASSVAVQGHYGYTF. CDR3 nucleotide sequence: TGTGCCAGCAGCGTAGCAGTCCAGGGCCACTATGGCTACACCTTC.

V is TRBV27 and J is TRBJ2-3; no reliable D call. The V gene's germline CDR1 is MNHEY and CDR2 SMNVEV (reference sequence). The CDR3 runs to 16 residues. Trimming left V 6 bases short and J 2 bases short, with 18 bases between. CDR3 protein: CASRLMGGLITDTQYF. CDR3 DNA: TGTGCCAGCAGATTAATGGGCGGCCTGATCACAGATACGCAGTATTTT.

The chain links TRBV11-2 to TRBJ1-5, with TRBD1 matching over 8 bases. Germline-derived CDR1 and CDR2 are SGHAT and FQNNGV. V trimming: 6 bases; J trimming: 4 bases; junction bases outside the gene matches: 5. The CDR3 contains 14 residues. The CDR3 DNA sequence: TGTGCCAGCAGTCCACAGGGGGTTAATCAGCCCCAGCATTTT. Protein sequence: CASSPQGVNQPQHF. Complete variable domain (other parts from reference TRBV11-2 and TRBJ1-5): EAGVAQSPRYKIIEKRQSVAFWCNPISGHATLYWYQQILGQGPKLLIQFQNNGVVDDSQLPKDRFSAERLKGVDSTLKIQPAKLEDSAVYLCASSPQGVNQPQHFGDGTRLSIL.

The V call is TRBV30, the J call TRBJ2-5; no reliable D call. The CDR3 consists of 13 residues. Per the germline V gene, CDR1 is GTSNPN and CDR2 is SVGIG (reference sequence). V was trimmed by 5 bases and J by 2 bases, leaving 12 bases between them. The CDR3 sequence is CAWARAQQETQYF. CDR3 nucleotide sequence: TGTGCCTGGGCCCGGGCCCAGCAAGAGACCCAGTACTTC. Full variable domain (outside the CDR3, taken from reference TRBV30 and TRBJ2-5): SQTIHQWPATLVQPVGSPLSLECTVEGTSNPNLYWYRQAAGRGLQLLFYSVGIGQISSEVPQNLSASRPQDRQFILSSKKLLLSDSGFYLCAWARAQQETQYFGPGTRLLVL.

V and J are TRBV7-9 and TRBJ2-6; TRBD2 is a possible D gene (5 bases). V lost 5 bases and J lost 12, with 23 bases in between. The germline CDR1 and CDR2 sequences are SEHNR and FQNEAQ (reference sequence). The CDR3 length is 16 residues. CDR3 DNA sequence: TGTGCCAGCAGCCGCCGGACGGACGACCTGGCGGGCGTCCTGACTTTC. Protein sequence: CASSRRTDDLAGVLTF.

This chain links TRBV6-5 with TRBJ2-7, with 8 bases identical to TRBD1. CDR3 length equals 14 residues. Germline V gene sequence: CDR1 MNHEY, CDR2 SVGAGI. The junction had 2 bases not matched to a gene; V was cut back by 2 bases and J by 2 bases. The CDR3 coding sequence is TGTGCCAGCAGTTACCAGGACAGGGCCTACGAGCAGTACTTC. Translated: CASSYQDRAYEQYF.

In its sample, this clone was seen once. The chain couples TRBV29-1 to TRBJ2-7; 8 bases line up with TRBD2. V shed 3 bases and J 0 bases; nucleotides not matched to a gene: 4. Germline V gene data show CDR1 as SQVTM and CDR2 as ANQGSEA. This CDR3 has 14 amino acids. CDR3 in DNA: TGCAGCGTTGACGGTAGCGGGGACTCCTACGAGCAGTACTTC. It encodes CSVDGSGDSYEQYF.

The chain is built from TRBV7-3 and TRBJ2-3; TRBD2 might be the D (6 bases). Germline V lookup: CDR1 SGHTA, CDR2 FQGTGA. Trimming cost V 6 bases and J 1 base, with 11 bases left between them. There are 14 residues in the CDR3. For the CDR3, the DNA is TGTGCCAGCAGGCGGACGGGGGGCACAGATACGCAGTATTTT. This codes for CASRRTGGTDTQYF.